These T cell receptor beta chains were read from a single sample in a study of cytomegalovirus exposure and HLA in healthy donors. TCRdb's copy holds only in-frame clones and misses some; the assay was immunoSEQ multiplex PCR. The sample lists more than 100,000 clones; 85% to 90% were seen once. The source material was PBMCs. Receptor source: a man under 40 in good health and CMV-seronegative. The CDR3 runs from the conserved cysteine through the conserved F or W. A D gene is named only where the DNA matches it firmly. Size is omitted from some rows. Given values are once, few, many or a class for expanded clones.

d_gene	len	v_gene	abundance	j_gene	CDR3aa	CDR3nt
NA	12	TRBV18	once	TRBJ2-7	CASSPRGDEQYF	TGTGCCAGCTCACCACGCGGGGACGAGCAGTACTTC
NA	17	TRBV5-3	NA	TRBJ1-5	CARSRGWAEIPHGPQHF	TGTGCCAGAAGCCGGGGGTGGGCAGAAATTCCCCATGGGCCCCAGCATTTT
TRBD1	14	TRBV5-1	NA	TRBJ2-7	CASSRTGEAYEQYF	TGCGCCAGCAGCCGGACAGGGGAGGCCTACGAGCAGTACTTC
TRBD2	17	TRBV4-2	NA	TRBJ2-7	CASSQVVASGSSGEQYF	TGTGCCAGCAGCCAAGTGGTGGCCAGCGGGAGCTCGGGCGAGCAGTACTTC
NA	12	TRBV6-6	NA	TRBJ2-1	CASSSILAQQFF	TGTGCCAGCAGTTCCATACTAGCCCAACAGTTCTTC
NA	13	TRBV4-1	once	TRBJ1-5	CASSPQNYQPQHF	TGCGCCAGCAGCCCACAGAATTATCAGCCCCAGCATTTT
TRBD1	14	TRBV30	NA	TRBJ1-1	CAWQTRQGAIGAFF	TGTGCCTGGCAAACTCGCCAGGGGGCAATTGGAGCTTTCTTT
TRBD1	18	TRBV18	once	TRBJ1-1	CASSPRLIQGGTDTEAFF	TGTGCCAGCTCACCACGACTAATACAGGGGGGAACGGACACTGAAGCTTTCTTT
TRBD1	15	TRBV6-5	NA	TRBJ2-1	CASSYSGTGGREQFF	TGTGCCAGCAGTTACTCGGGGACAGGGGGCCGTGAGCAGTTCTTC
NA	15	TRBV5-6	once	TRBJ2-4	CASSVRVLAKNIQYF	TGTGCCAGCAGCGTTCGGGTTCTAGCCAAAAACATTCAGTACTTC
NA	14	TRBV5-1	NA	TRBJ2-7	CASSLAGGKYEQYF	TGCGCCAGCAGCTTGGCCGGGGGTAAGTACGAGCAGTACTTC
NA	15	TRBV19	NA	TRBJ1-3	CASSEGVGTGNTIYF	TGTGCCAGTAGTGAGGGGGTTGGGACTGGAAACACCATATATTTT
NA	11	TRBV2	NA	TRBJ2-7	CASVRAYEQYF	TGTGCCAGTGTCAGGGCGTACGAGCAGTACTTC
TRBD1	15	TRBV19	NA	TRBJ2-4	CASSGTGTGENIQYF	TGTGCCAGTAGTGGGACCGGGACAGGGGAAAACATTCAGTACTTC
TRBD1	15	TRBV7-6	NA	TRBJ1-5	CASSPGGRSNQPQHF	TGTGCCAGCAGCCCAGGGGGACGTAGCAATCAGCCCCAGCATTTT
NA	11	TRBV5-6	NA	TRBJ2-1	CASSLYGEQFF	TGTGCCAGCAGCTTGTACGGTGAGCAGTTCTTC
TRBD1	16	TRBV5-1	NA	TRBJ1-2	CASSQIPQGPDYGYTF	TGCGCCAGCAGCCAAATCCCACAGGGGCCAGACTATGGCTACACCTTC
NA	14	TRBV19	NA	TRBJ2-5	CASSRMGAAETQYF	TGTGCCAGTAGTAGAATGGGGGCTGCGGAGACCCAGTACTTC
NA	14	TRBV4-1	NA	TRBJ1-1	CASSQSGLITEAFF	TGCGCCAGCAGCCAGTCCGGTCTGATTACTGAAGCTTTCTTT
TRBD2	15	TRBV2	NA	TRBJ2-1	CASSAQSAGGSEQFF	TGTGCCAGCAGCGCGCAGTCAGCGGGGGGTTCGGAGCAGTTCTTC